This T cell receptor (beta chain) was sequenced in a study of blood T cell repertoires in COVID-19. CDR1 and CDR2 (germline): SQVTM, ANQGSEA. This CDR3 has 14 amino acids. V was trimmed by 4 bases and J by 7 bases, leaving 16 bases between them. Participants' own reports of clinical history determined their cohort assignment. Profiling relied on immunoSEQ multiplex PCR, and the TCRdb table lists in-frame clones only, not all of them. Here the sample spans 130,000 to 150,000 clones, roughly 83% being singletons. Sequencing was done on a sample of PBMCs or T cells enriched from blood (not recorded which). The source is a man aged 45-65 years who had recovered from COVID-19. The V and J genes are TRBV29-1 and TRBJ1-4; tentative D call: TRBD1 (6 bases). CDR3 nucleotide sequence: TGCAGCGTTGCGGCGGGGGCGGGAAGTGAAAAACTGTTTTTT. It yields the protein CSVAAGAGSEKLFF.